A single sample is the source of the 10 T cell receptor beta chains below, sequenced in a study of T-cell reconstitution after alpha-beta-depleted transplantation in children. Unique molecular identifiers were incorporated into the prepared TCRbeta library. One entry per CDR3 protein results from TCRdb running MiXCR on the PCR reads. This sample carries 700,000 to 850,000 distinct CDR3 sequences, roughly 15% of them seen once, and the ten largest clones take approximately 5%. The sample consisted of PBMCs, mostly from graft donor cells, taken 360 days after TCRalphabeta/CD19-depleted stem cell transplant. The source of these receptors is a male patient younger than 18 who had a stem cell transplant for acute lymphoblastic leukemia, so the T cells may come from the graft donor.

The V and J genes are TRBV2 and TRBJ1-1; no clear D gene. V lost 7 bases and J 6 bases, leaving 15 bases between the germline ends. Germline lookup yields CDR1 SNHLY and CDR2 FYNNEI. The CDR3 loop spans 13 amino acids. CDR3 residues: CASTRTQTSEAFF. The CDR3 DNA sequence: TGTGCCAGCACCCGAACGCAGACCTCTGAAGCTTTCTTT.

The chain recombines TRBV5-1 with TRBJ2-3, with TRBD1 identical over 10 bases. CDR3 length: 15 amino acids. The germline gives CDR1 SGHRS, CDR2 YFSETQ. V lost 4 bases and J lost 3; bases outside the gene matches: 5. CDR3 coding DNA: TGCGCCAGCAGCCAGACAGGGGGCAAGACAGATACGCAGTATTTT. This sequence encodes CASSQTGGKTDTQYF.

The chain recombines TRBV20-1 with TRBJ2-3; D is perhaps TRBD1 or TRBD2 (5 bases each). Germline values: CDR1 DFQATT, CDR2 SNEGSKA (reference sequence). Trimming removed 1 base from V and 3 bases from J, with 8 bases in between. CDR3 length: 13 amino acids. Written as DNA, the CDR3 is TGCAGTGCTAGAGCGGGGCAGACAGATACGCAGTATTTT. This gives the protein CSARAGQTDTQYF.

The V gene is TRBV6-6, the J gene TRBJ2-3, with D hard to call. Trimming cost V 8 bases and J 4 bases, with 10 bases left between them. The CDR3 consists of 12 residues. Per the germline V gene, CDR1 is MNHNY and CDR2 is SVGAGI (reference sequence). Written as DNA, the CDR3 is TGTGCCAGCTTCTCGTTTCCAGATACGCAGTATTTT. Protein: CASFSFPDTQYF.

This clonotype appeared many times. This CDR3 reads CSAKAKWSYEQYF. The CDR3 DNA sequence: TGCAGTGCTAAAGCGAAATGGTCCTACGAGCAGTACTTC. The chain joins TRBV20-1 to TRBJ2-7; D is ambiguous. This CDR3 spans 13 amino acids. Trimming left V 4 bases short and J 1 base short, with 11 bases between. CDR1 DFQATT and CDR2 SNEGSKA come from the germline V gene (reference sequence).

There are many counts of this clonotype. This chain links TRBV5-1 with TRBJ2-5; D possibly corresponds to TRBD2 (6 bases). Trimming removed 6 bases from V and 5 bases from J, with 17 bases in between. This CDR3 has 14 residues. In germline, CDR1 is SGHRS, CDR2 YFSETQ. CDR3 loop: CASMYLARSETQYF. CDR3 sequence (DNA): TGCGCCAGCATGTATCTAGCGAGGTCCGAGACCCAGTACTTC.

This chain uses TRBV9 with TRBJ2-3; TRBD2 agrees at 9 bases. CDR1 and CDR2 (germline): SGDLS, YYNGEE. This CDR3 contains 15 residues. V lost 0 bases and J lost 6; bases outside the gene matches: 5. As DNA, the CDR3 is TGTGCCAGCAGCGTAGAAGGCGGGAGGGCGGATACGCAGTATTTT. Protein product: CASSVEGGRADTQYF.

This clonotype showed up many times. CDR3 bases: TGTGCCAGCAGTTACTCGATGGCTTCCAGCTACGAGCAGTACTTC. The encoded protein is CASSYSMASSYEQYF. The V gene is TRBV6-5, the J gene TRBJ2-7; D gene uncertain. The CDR3 length is 15 residues. Trimming shortened V by 0 bases and J by 3 bases, and 12 bases separated the two germline ends. The V gene's germline CDR1 is MNHEY and CDR2 SVGAGI.

This clonotype has more than one count but fewer than ten. The V gene is TRBV27, the J gene TRBJ2-2, with D perhaps matching TRBD2 (6 bases). Trimming stripped 1 base from V and 2 bases from J, with 14 bases between. Germline lookup yields CDR1 MNHEY and CDR2 SMNVEV (reference sequence). There are 17 residues in the CDR3. The CDR3 spells CASSLWVTRSNTGELFF. In nucleotides, the CDR3 is TGTGCCAGCAGTTTATGGGTGACTAGAAGTAACACCGGGGAGCTGTTTTTT.

The chain employs TRBV6-1 and TRBJ1-5; D gene unclear. CDR1 MNHNS and CDR2 SASEGT come from the germline V gene. V lost 1 base and J 5 bases, leaving 15 bases between the germline ends. The length of the CDR3 is 16 residues. DNA of the CDR3: TGTGCCAGCAGTGAAGTTTATAGGGCAGGCTATCAGCCCCAGCATTTT. Its protein product is CASSEVYRAGYQPQHF.